This T cell receptor beta chain derives from a study of blood T cell repertoires in COVID-19. About the study: The study drew acute and convalescent COVID-19 samples from the United States, Italy and Spain. PBMCs, B-cell-depleted T cells, or T cells were the source of the cDNA or gDNA that made up the material.

Original data processing: The assay estimated nucleated cells by amplifying reference gene primers. Sequenced by immunoSEQ multiplex PCR; TCRdb stores in-frame clones only, minus some. V, J and clone size were drawn from that table, and D and trimming were deduced from the DNA. The sample contains 180,000 or so clones, about 76% of which appear only once. Trimming cost V 1 base and J 0 bases, with 10 bases left between them. Germline lookup yields CDR1 SGHVS and CDR2 FQNEAQ. The CDR3 runs 16 residues. The chain uses TRBV7-8 and TRBJ1-5; TRBD1 is a possible D gene (6 bases). The sequencing sample was made of peripheral blood. The sequence came from a woman in her 50s with active or convalescent COVID-19. CDR3 protein: CASSLVTGTSNQPQHF. CDR3 sequence (DNA): TGTGCCAGCAGCTTAGTAACAGGGACTAGCAATCAGCCCCAGCATTTT. The entire variable domain, with the rest obtained from reference TRBV7-8 and TRBJ1-5, is as follows: GAGVSQSPRYKVAKRGQDVALRCDPISGHVSLFWYQQALGQGPEFLTYFQNEAQLDKSGLPSDRFFAERPEGSVSTLKIQRTQQEDSAVYLCASSLVTGTSNQPQHFGDGTRLSIL.